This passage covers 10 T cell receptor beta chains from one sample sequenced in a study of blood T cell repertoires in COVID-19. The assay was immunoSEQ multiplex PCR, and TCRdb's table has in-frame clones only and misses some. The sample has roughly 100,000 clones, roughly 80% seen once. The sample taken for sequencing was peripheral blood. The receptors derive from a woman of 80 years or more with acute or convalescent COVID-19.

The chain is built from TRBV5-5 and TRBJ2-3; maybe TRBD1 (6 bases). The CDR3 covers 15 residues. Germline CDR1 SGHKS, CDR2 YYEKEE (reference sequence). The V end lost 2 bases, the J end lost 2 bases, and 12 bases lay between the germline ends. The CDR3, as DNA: TGTGCCAGCAGCTTAGGACAGCCTTACACAGATACGCAGTATTTT. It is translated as CASSLGQPYTDTQYF.

The CDR3 protein is CAWSVRRTGDSQPQHF. CDR3 sequence (DNA): TGTGCCTGGAGTGTACGGCGGACAGGGGATAGTCAGCCCCAGCATTTT. The chain links TRBV30 to TRBJ1-5, with TRBD1 identical over 9 bases. V lost 0 bases to trimming and J lost 6 bases; unmatched junction nucleotides: 9. The CDR3 has 16 residues. Germline V lookup: CDR1 GTSNPN, CDR2 SVGIG (reference sequence).

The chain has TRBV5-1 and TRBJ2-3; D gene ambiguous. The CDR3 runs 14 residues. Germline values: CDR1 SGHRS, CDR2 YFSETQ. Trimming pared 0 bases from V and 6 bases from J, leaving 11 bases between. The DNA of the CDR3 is TGCGCCAGCAGCTTGGTACTCGCCGGGGATACGCAGTATTTT. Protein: CASSLVLAGDTQYF.

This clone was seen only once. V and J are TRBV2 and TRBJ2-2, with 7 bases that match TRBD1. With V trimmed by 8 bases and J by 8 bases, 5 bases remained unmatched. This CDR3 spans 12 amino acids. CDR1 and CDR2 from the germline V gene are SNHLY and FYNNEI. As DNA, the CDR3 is TGTGCCAGCTCTCAGGGGGTGGGGGAGCTGTTTTTT. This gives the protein CASSQGVGELFF.

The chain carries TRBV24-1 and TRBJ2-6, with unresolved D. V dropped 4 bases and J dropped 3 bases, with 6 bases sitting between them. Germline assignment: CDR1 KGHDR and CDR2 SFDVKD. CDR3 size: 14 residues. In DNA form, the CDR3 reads TGTGCCACCAGTGACCCTAATGGGGCCAACGTCCTGACTTTC. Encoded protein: CATSDPNGANVLTF.

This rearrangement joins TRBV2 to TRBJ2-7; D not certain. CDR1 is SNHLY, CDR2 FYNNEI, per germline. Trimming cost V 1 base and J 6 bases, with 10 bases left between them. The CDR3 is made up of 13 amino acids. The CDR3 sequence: CASSEGRLSEQYV. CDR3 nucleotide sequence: TGTGCCAGCAGTGAAGGGCGGCTGAGCGAGCAGTACGTC.

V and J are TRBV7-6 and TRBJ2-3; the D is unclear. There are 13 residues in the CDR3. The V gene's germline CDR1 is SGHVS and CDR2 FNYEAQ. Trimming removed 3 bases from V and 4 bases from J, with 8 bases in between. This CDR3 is CASSFDSADTQYF. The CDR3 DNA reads TGTGCCAGCAGCTTCGATTCGGCAGATACGCAGTATTTT. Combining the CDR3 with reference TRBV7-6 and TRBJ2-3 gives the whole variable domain GAGVSQSPRYKVTKRGQDVALRCDPISGHVSLYWYRQALGQGPEFLTYFNYEAQQDKSGLPNDRFSAERPEGSISTLTIQRTEQRDSAMYRCASSFDSADTQYFGPGTRLTVL.

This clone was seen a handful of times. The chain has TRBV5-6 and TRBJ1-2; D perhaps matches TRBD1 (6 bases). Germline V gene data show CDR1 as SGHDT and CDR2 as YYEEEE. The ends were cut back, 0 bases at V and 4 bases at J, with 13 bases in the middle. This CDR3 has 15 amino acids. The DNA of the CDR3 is TGTGCCAGCAGCTTGGCCGGGGGGGCCGGCTATGGCTACACCTTC. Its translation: CASSLAGGAGYGYTF. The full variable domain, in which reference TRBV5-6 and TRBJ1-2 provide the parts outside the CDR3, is DAGVTQSPTHLIKTRGQQVTLRCSPKSGHDTVSWYQQALGQGPQFIFQYYEEEERQRGNFPDRFSGHQFPNYSSELNVNALLLGDSALYLCASSLAGGAGYGYTFGSGTRLTVV.

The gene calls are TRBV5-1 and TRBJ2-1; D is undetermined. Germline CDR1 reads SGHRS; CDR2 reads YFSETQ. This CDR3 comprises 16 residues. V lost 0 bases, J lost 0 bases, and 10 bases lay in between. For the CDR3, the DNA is TGCGCCAGCAGCTTGGATGGTGCGGTCTCCTACAATGAGCAGTTCTTC. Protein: CASSLDGAVSYNEQFF.

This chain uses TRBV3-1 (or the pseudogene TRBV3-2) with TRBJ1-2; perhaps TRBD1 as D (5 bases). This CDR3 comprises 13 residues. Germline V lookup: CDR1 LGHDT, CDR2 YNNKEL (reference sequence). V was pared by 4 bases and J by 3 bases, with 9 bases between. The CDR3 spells CASSPGLDYGYTF. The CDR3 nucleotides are TGTGCCAGCAGCCCAGGGTTGGACTATGGCTACACCTTC.